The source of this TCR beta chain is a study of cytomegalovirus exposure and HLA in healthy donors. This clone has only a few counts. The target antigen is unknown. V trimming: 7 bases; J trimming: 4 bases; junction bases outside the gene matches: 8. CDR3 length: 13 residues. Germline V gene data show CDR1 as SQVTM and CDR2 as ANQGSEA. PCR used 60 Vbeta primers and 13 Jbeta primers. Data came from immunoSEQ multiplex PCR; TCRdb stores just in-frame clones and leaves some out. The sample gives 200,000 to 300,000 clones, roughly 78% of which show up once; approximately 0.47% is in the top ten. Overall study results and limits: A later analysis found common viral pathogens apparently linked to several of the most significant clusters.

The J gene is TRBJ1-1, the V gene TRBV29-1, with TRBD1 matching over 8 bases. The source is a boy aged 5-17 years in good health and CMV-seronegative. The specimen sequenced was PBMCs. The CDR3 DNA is TGCAGCGCCCAGACAGGGGATTTCACTGAAGCTTTCTTT. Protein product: CSAQTGDFTEAFF.